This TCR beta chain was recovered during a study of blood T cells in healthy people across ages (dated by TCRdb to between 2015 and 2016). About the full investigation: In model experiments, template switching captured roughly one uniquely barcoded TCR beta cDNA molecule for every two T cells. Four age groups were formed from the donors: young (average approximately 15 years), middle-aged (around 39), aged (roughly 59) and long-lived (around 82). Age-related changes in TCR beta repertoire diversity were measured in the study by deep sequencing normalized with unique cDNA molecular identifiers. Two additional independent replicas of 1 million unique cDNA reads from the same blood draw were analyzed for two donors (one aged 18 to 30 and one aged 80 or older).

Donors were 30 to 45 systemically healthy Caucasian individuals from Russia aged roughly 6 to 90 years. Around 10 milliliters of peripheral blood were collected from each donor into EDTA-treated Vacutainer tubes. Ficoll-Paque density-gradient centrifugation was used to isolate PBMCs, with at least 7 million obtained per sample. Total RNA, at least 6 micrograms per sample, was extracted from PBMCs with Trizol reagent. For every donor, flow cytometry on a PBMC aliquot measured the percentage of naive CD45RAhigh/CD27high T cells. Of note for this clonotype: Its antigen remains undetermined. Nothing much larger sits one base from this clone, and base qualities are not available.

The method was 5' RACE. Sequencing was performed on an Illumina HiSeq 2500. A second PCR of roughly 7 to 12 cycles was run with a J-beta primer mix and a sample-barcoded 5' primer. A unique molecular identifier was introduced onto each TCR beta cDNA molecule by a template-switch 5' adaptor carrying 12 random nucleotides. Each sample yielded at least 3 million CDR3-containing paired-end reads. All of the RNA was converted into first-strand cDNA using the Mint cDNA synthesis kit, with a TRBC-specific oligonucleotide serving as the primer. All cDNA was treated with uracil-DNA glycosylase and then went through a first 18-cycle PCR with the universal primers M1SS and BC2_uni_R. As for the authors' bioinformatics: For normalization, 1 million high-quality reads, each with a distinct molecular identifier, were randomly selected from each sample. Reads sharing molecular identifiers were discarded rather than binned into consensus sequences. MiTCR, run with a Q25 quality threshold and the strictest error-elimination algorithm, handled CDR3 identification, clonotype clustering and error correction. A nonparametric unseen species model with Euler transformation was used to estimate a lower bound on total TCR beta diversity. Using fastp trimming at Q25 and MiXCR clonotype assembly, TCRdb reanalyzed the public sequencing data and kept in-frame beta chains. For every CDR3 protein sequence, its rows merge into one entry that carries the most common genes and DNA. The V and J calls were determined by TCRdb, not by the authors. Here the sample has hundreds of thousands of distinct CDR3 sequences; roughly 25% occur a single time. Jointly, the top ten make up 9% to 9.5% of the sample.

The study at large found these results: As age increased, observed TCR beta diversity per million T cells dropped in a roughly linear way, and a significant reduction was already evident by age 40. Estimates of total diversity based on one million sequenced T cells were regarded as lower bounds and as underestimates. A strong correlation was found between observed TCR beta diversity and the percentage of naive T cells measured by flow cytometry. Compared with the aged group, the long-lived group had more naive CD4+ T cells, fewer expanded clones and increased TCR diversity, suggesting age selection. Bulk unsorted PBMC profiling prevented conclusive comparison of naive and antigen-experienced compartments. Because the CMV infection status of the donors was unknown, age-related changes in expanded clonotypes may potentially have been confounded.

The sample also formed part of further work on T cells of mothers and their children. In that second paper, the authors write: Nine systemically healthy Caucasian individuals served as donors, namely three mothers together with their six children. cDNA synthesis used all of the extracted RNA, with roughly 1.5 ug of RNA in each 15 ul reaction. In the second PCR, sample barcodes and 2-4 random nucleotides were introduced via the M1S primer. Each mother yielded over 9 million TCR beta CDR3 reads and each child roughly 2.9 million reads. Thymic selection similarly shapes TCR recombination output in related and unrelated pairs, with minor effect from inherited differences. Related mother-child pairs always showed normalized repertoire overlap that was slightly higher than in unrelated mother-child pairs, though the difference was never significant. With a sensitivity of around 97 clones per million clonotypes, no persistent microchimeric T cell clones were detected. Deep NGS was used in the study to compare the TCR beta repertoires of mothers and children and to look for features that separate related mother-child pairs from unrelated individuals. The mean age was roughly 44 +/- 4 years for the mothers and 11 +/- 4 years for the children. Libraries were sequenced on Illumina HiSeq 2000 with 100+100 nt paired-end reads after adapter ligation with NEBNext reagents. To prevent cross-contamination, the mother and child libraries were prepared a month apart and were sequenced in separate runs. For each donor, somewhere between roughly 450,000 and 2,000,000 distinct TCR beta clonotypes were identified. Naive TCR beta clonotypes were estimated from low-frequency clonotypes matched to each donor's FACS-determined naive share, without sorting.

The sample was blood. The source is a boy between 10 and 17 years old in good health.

The nucleotide sequence is given as TGCAGTGCTACCCGGAGGTCCCGACAGGGGAGGACCTACGAGCAGTACTTC. Translated, it reads CSATRRSRQGRTYEQYF. The rearranged segments are TRBV20-1 and TRBJ2-5, with 8 bases aligning to TRBD1. The J call may be faulty, since TRBJ2-7 better matches the DNA end. Taken from the germline V gene (reference sequence), the CDR1 and CDR2 loops are DFQATT and SNEGSKA. The CDR3 spans 17 residues, from the cysteine through the phenylalanine. Left in the record is the CDR3 DNA by itself, 51 bases read in frame from the first base.